This T cell receptor (beta chain) was sequenced for a study of T cell responses to AZD1222 COVID-19 vaccine. Here immunoSEQ multiplex PCR was the method, and the copy in TCRdb shows in-frame clones only, minus some. The table shows approximately 98,000 clones, with about 86% occurring only once. Germline V lookup: CDR1 MNHEY, CDR2 SVGEGT. The CDR3 is made up of 15 amino acids. The ends were cut back, 4 bases at V and 3 bases at J, with 15 bases in the middle. This clonotype was obtained from an adult in good health. The chain has TRBV6-2 or TRBV6-3 and TRBJ1-1; weak D call: TRBD1 (6 bases). The specimen was peripheral blood, collected on day 0 of AZD1222 vaccination. The CDR3 coding sequence is TGTGCCAGCAGTTGGTCAGGGGCGTTGGACACTGAAGCTTTCTTT. It encodes CASSWSGALDTEAFF.